Shown below are 20 T cell receptor beta chains from a single sample sequenced in a study of T cells after yellow fever vaccination (dated by TCRdb to about 2019). Libraries were prepared through 5' RACE. These reads were obtained on an Illumina NovaSeq 6000. TCRdb passed the public sequencing reads through fastp at Q25 and MiXCR, retaining productive beta sequences. All rows with the same CDR3 protein become a single entry with the most common DNA and genes. The sample yields 150,000 to 200,000 distinct CDR3 sequences; 11% were counted once. Around 34% of the sample lies in the top ten. According to the study, the label for this sample's treatment or condition signals: live attenuated yellow fever vaccine strain. Sequencing was performed on CD8+ T cells sorted from PBMCs, taken 15 days after the yellow fever booster vaccination. The source of these receptors is a man between 18 and 29 years old who received the YFV17D yellow fever vaccine.

The count of this clonotype is one. The chain couples TRBV6-5 to TRBJ2-7; tentative D call: TRBD1 (6 bases). CDR1 is MNHEY and CDR2 is SVGAGI in the germline V gene. V was clipped by 6 bases and J by 6 bases, with 15 bases between them. This CDR3 region has 13 residues. CDR3 amino acids: CASRTGTRGEQYF. The CDR3 DNA reads as TGTGCCAGCAGAACAGGGACCAGGGGCGAGCAGTACTTC.

In its sample, this clonotype was seen a few times. The chain uses TRBV12-3 or TRBV12-4 and TRBJ2-7; TRBD1 might be the D (5 bases). Trimming left V 5 bases short and J 3 bases short, with 14 bases between. This CDR3 has 14 amino acids. This CDR3 is CASSPSGSGYEQYF. The CDR3 DNA sequence: TGTGCCAGCAGTCCATCAGGGTCCGGCTACGAGCAGTACTTC.

Only a few counts were recorded for this clonotype. This chain links TRBV13 with TRBJ2-5, with a tentative D call TRBD1 (8 bases). The CDR3 has 14 amino acids. The V end was cut by 6 bases, the J end by 5 bases, with 16 bases between. CDR1 is PRHDT and CDR2 is FYEKMQ in the germline V gene (reference sequence). The CDR3 DNA reads as TGTGCCAGCAGTCCACAGGGGGGGCTGGAGACCCAGTACTTC. Protein product: CASSPQGGLETQYF.

In the case of this clonotype: At one end, the junction sequence differs from germline, possibly due to a read error. The chain couples TRBV4-1 to TRBJ2-3, with unresolved D. The CDR3 has 15 amino acids. Germline assignment: CDR1 MGHRA and CDR2 YSYEKL. CDR3 DNA: TGCGCCAGCAGCCAAGAGTCGAGACGGCCTATCGAGAGCCGCTTT. This gives the protein CASSQESRRPIESRF.

The genes are TRBV12-3 or TRBV12-4 and TRBJ1-1; no clear D gene. The V gene lost 6 bases and the J gene lost 8 bases, with 16 bases spanning the gap. The CDR3 totals 13 residues. In nucleotides, the CDR3 is TGTGCCAGCAGCCCAATAGAAGATAGAGAAGCTTTCTTT. Its translation is CASSPIEDREAFF.

This clonotype was counted many times. The gene calls are TRBV12-3 or TRBV12-4 and TRBJ2-5; the match to TRBD2 covers 8 bases. With 2 bases clipped from V and 4 bases from J, the junction kept 6 bases outside the gene matches. This CDR3 has 15 amino acids. The CDR3: CASSLSYGRAETQYF. In DNA form, the CDR3 reads TGTGCCAGCAGTTTATCCTACGGGAGGGCAGAGACCCAGTACTTC.

The CDR3 spells CSARPLRGNTGELFF. DNA for the CDR3: TGCAGTGCTAGACCGCTCAGGGGAAACACCGGGGAGCTGTTTTTT. The V and J genes are TRBV20-1 and TRBJ2-2, with a possible D match to TRBD1 (6 bases). The V gene lost 2 bases and the J gene lost 2 bases, with 12 bases spanning the gap. This CDR3 region has 15 residues. CDR1 and CDR2 (germline): DFQATT, SNEGSKA (reference sequence).

The chain joins TRBV29-1 to TRBJ2-5; weak D call: TRBD1 (5 bases). The CDR3 sequence is 12 residues long. V lost 7 bases to trimming and J lost 5 bases, with 14 bases between them. CDR1 is SQVTM, CDR2 ANQGSEA, per germline. CDR3 sequence (DNA): TGCAGCGGGGAAAGGGGTCTGGAGACCCAGTACTTC. This translates into CSGERGLETQYF.

The CDR3 DNA is TGTGCCAGCAGTTTCGGGACAGTATATAATTCACCCCTCCACTTT. Protein: CASSFGTVYNSPLHF. The chain combines TRBV12-3 or TRBV12-4 with TRBJ1-6, with 7 nucleotides matching TRBD1. Trimming took 3 bases from V and 4 from J; bases not matched to a gene: 3. The CDR3 runs to 15 residues.

In this sample, this clonotype turned up a few times. The chain carries TRBV5-5 and TRBJ1-6; 8 nucleotides match TRBD1. J gave up 1 base and V 1 base, and 10 bases lay outside the gene matches. Germline lookup yields CDR1 SGHKS and CDR2 YYEKEE (reference sequence). The CDR3 consists of 19 residues. Here the CDR3 DNA reads TGTGCCAGCAGCTTGCATGGCGACAGGGGAAGGTCCTATAATTCACCCCTCCACTTT. Amino acid sequence: CASSLHGDRGRSYNSPLHF. Full variable domain (rest looked up from reference TRBV5-5 and TRBJ1-6): DAGVTQSPTHLIKTRGQQVTLRCSPISGHKSVSWYQQVLGQGPQFIFQYYEKEERGRGNFPDRFSARQFPNYSSELNVNALLLGDSALYLCASSLHGDRGRSYNSPLHFGNGTRLTVT.

This clonotype has a handful of counts. The rearrangement uses TRBV4-1 and TRBJ2-1, with 13 bases identical to TRBD2. The CDR3 runs to 16 residues. CDR1 and CDR2 (germline): MGHRA, YSYEKL. Trimming at V came to 4 bases and at J to 6 bases, leaving 6 bases not matched to a gene. The CDR3 nucleotides are TGCGCCAGCAGCCCCCTAGGGACTAGCGGGGTCAATGAGCAGTTCTTC. Protein: CASSPLGTSGVNEQFF.

This clonotype occurred a few times. This chain uses TRBV7-2 with TRBJ1-5; no definite D call. Looked up from germline, CDR1 is SGHTA and CDR2 is FQGNSA. The CDR3 has 13 residues. Deletions cut 1 base from V and 5 bases from J, with 6 bases between. The CDR3 DNA follows: TGTGCCAGCAGCTTAGTGGAGCATCAGCCCCAGCATTTT. This codes for CASSLVEHQPQHF.

The table lists this clonotype with many counts. This rearrangement joins TRBV5-1 to TRBJ2-3, with D perhaps TRBD1 (6 bases). The CDR3 is 14 residues long. CDR1 is SGHRS and CDR2 is YFSETQ in the germline V gene. Trimming took 0 bases from V and 2 from J, leaving 7 bases between them. CDR3 protein: CASSLGTDTDTQYF. Written as DNA, the CDR3 is TGCGCCAGCAGCTTGGGGACAGACACAGATACGCAGTATTTT.

V usage is TRBV10-3 and J usage is TRBJ2-7, with 9 bases aligning to TRBD1. CDR1 ENHRY and CDR2 SYGVKD come from the germline V gene. After removal of 0 bases from V and 5 bases from J, the junction contained 5 bases not matched to a gene. The CDR3 is made up of 15 amino acids. CDR3 sequence: CAISESQGAMDEQYV. CDR3 sequence (DNA): TGTGCCATCAGTGAGTCACAGGGGGCTATGGACGAGCAGTACGTC.

The chain carries TRBV4-2 and TRBJ2-3, with 8 bases aligning to TRBD2. CDR1 LGHNA and CDR2 YNFKEQ come from the germline V gene. The CDR3 is made up of 16 amino acids. With V trimmed by 4 bases and J by 6 bases, 12 bases remained unmatched. The CDR3 reads CASSPLAEEGVDTQYF. The CDR3 DNA reads TGTGCCAGCAGCCCACTAGCGGAGGAGGGTGTGGATACGCAGTATTTT.

A few counts support this clonotype. This chain joins TRBV7-9 and TRBJ1-1; 10 bases match TRBD1. Germline V gives CDR1 SEHNR, CDR2 FQNEAQ (reference sequence). The J segment lost 0 bases and the V segment lost 5 bases, leaving 9 bases of the junction unmatched. The CDR3 length is 17 residues. The CDR3 region has the DNA TGTGCCAGCAGCCCCCCCCCCGGGACAGGGGTGAACACTGAAGCTTTCTTT. Protein product: CASSPPPGTGVNTEAFF.

The table lists this clonotype with a few counts. The gene calls are TRBV5-1 and TRBJ2-1, with 8 bases matching TRBD2. Germline CDR1 SGHRS, CDR2 YFSETQ. J gave up 4 bases and V 3 bases, and 6 bases lay outside the gene matches. The CDR3 sequence is 15 residues long. This CDR3 reads CASSSFRGGYNEQFF. The CDR3 DNA is TGCGCCAGCAGCTCTTTCCGGGGGGGATACAATGAGCAGTTCTTC.

This clonotype was seen a handful of times. This rearrangement joins TRBV27 to TRBJ2-3; TRBD2 matches at 7 bases. From germline, CDR1 is MNHEY and CDR2 SMNVEV (reference sequence). After removal of 7 bases from V and 6 bases from J, the junction contained 7 bases not matched to a gene. The CDR3 is 13 amino acids. The DNA for the CDR3 is TGTGCCAGCAATCCGATTAGCGGGGATACGCAGTATTTT. It is translated as CASNPISGDTQYF.

The chain has TRBV6-5 and TRBJ1-5, with 7 bases aligning to TRBD1. The J segment lost 7 bases and the V segment lost 2 bases, leaving 8 bases of the junction unmatched. The CDR3 runs 15 residues. Germline CDR1 and CDR2: MNHEY and SVGAGI. The CDR3 DNA sequence: TGTGCCAGCAGTTACGATACAGGGGTTAGGCAGCCCCAGCATTTT. Translation gives CASSYDTGVRQPQHF.

The J gene is TRBJ1-1, the V gene TRBV6-2 or TRBV6-3; D remains unclear. Per the germline V gene, CDR1 is MNHEY and CDR2 is SVGEGT. CDR3 length: 17 residues. The ends were cut back, 0 bases at V and 0 bases at J, with 14 bases in the middle. CDR3 sequence (DNA): TGTGCCAGCAGTTACTCGTTTCGGGGTGAGATGAACACTGAAGCTTTCTTT. This codes for CASSYSFRGEMNTEAFF.